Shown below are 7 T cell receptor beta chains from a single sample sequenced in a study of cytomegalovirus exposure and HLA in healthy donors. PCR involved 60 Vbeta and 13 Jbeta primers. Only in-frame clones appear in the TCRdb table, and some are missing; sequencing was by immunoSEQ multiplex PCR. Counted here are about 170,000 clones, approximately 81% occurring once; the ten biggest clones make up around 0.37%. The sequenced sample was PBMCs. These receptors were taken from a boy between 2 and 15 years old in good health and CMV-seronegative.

Here the CDR3 reads CASSLLTSGGDTQYF. CDR3 nucleotide sequence: TGCGCCAGCAGCTTGCTGACTAGCGGCGGAGATACGCAGTATTTT. V and J are TRBV5-1 and TRBJ2-3; 9 bases fit TRBD2. The length of the CDR3 is 15 residues. Germline-derived CDR1 and CDR2 are SGHRS and YFSETQ. V dropped 1 base and J dropped 5; count of bases not matched to a gene: 5.

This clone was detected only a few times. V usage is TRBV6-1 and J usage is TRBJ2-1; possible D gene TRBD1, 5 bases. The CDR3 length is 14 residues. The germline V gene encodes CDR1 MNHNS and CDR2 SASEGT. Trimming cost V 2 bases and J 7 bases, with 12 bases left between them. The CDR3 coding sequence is TGTGCCAGCAGTGAATGGGATGGGGCGAATGAGCAGTTCTTC. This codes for CASSEWDGANEQFF.

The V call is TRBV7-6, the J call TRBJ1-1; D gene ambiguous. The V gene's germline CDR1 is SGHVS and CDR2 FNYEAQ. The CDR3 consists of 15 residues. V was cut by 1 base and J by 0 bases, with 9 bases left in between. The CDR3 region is CASSLVAGMNTEAFF. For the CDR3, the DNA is TGTGCCAGCAGCTTAGTTGCGGGGATGAACACTGAAGCTTTCTTT.

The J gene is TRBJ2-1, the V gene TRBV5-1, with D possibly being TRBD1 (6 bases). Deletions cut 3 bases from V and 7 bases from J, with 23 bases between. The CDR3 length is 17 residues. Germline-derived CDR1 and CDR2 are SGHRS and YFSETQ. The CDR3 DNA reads TGCGCCAGCAGCTCAGAGATACAGGGTTATTTCGGAAATGAGCAGTTCTTC. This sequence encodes CASSSEIQGYFGNEQFF.

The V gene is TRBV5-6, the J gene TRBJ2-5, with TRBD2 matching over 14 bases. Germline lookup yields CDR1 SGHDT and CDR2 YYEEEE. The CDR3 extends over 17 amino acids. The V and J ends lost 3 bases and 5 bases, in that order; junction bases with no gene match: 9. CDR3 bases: TGTGCCAGCAGCTCCAAGACTAGCGGGAGGGCTGGGGAGACCCAGTACTTC. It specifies CASSSKTSGRAGETQYF.

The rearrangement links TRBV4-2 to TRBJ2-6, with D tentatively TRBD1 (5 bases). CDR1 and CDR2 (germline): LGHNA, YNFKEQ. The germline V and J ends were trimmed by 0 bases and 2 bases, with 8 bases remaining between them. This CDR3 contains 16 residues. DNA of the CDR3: TGTGCCAGCAGCCAAGAGATCAGGGCTGGGGCCAACGTCCTGACTTTC. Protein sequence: CASSQEIRAGANVLTF.

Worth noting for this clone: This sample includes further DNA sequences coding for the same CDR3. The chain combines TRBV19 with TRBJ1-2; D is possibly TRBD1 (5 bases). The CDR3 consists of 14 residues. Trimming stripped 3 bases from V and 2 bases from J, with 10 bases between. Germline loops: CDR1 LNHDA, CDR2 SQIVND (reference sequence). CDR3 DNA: TGTGCCAGTAGTATCGGCAGGGCGAACTATGGCTACACCTTC. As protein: CASSIGRANYGYTF.